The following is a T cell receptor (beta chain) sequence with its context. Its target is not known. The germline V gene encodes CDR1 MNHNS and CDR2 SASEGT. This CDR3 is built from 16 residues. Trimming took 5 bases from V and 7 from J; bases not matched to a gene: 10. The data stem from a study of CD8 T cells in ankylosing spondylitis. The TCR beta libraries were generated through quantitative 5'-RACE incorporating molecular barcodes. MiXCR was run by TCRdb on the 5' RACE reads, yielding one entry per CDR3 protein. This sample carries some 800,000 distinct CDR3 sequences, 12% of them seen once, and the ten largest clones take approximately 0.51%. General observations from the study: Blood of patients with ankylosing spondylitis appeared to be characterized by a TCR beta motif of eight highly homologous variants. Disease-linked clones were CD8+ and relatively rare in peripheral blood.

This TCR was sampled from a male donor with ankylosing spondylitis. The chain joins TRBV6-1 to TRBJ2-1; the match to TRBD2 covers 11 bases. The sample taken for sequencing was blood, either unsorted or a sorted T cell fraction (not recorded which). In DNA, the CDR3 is TGTGCCAGCAGTCTAGCGGGGGGCGTCGGCGGGAATGAGCAGTTCTTC. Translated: CASSLAGGVGGNEQFF.